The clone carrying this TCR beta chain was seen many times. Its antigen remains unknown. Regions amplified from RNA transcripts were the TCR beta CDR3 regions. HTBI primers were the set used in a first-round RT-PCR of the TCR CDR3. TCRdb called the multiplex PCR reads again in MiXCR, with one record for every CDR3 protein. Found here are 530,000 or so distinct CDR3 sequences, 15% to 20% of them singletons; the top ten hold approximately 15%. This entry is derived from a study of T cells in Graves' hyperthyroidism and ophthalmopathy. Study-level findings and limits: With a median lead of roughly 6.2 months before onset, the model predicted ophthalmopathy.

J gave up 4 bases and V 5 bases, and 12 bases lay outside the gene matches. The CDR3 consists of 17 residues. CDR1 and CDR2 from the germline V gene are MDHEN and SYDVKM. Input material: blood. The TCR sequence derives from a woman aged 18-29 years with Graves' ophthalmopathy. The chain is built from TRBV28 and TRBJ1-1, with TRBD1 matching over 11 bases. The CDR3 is CASSLTRTGGLGTEAFF. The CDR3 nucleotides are TGTGCCAGCAGTCTAACTAGGACAGGGGGCTTGGGCACTGAAGCTTTCTTT.